Each of the 32 T cell receptor beta chains below was sequenced from the same sample in a study of breast tumors, draining lymph nodes, adjacent tissues. Samples came from axillary lymph nodes draining the breast cancer. TCRdb independently ran MiXCR on the multiplex PCR reads; one entry per CDR3 protein. This table holds about 120,000 distinct CDR3 sequences, nearly 20% found once. The sample consisted of axillary lymph node tissue. These receptor sequences come from a female donor with breast cancer. Some clones in this sample may be carry-over from other donors' samples.

This clonotype was detected many times. V gene TRBV3-1 combines with J gene TRBJ1-2, with D maybe TRBD1 (6 bases). Trimming left V 7 bases short and J 8 bases short, with 23 bases between. Germline CDR1 and CDR2: LGHDT and YNNKEL (reference sequence). This CDR3 is built from 15 residues. CDR3 nucleotides: TGTGCCAGCACCCCTGGTCCAGGGGCGATAGGGGGCTACACCTTC. Residues: CASTPGPGAIGGYTF.

The chain has TRBV18 and TRBJ2-4; 9 nucleotides line up with TRBD2. Germline values: CDR1 KGHSH, CDR2 LQKENI. The CDR3 runs 17 residues. Unmatched junction bases numbered 6, after V lost 3 bases and J lost 0 bases. CDR3 coding DNA: TGTGCCAGCTCACCGATAGCTAGCGGGATAGCCAAAAACATTCAGTACTTC. This gives the protein CASSPIASGIAKNIQYF.

This clonotype has just a few counts. V is TRBV3-1 and J is TRBJ2-1; tentative D call: TRBD2 (7 bases). The CDR3 spans 15 residues. CDR1 and CDR2 from the germline V gene are LGHDT and YNNKEL (reference sequence). V was pared by 3 bases and J by 8 bases, with 17 bases between. DNA for the CDR3: TGTGCCAGCAGCCACGGTAGGGGGGGGGCCCATGAGCAGTTCTTC. Translating gives CASSHGRGGAHEQFF.

Worth noting for this clonotype: Given a much more abundant clone one base away, this may be a read error. The CDR3 nucleotides read TGTGCCACCAGTGAGGGTCGGAGCCAGGTCTATGGCTACACCTTC. Translation: CATSEGRSQVYGYTF. The chain joins TRBV24-1 to TRBJ1-2, with D unresolved. Per germline, CDR1 KGHDR and CDR2 SFDVKD. The CDR3 extends over 15 amino acids. V lost 4 bases and J 4 bases, leaving 15 bases between the germline ends.

Comments on this clonotype: One end of the junction does not line up with germline, which may come from a read error. The CDR3 nucleotides are TGTGCCAGCAGTGCCGAACAGGGGGCGGGTAATGAGAAACTGTTTTTT. Amino acids: CASSAEQGAGNEKLFF. The rearrangement links TRBV2 to TRBJ1-4; 9 bases match TRBD1. The CDR3 sequence is 16 residues long. Germline V CDR1 and CDR2: SNHLY, FYNNEI.

The V call is TRBV30, the J call TRBJ2-1, with D perhaps matching TRBD1 or TRBD2 (5 bases each). The CDR3 is 15 amino acids. Germline lookup yields CDR1 GTSNPN and CDR2 SVGIG (reference sequence). The V and J ends lost 0 bases and 7 bases respectively, with 16 bases between them. The CDR3 DNA is TGTGCCTGGAGTGTTAGGGGACCACTTGCTAATGAGCAGTTCTTC. This codes for CAWSVRGPLANEQFF.

The sample holds many counts of this clonotype. The DNA of the CDR3 is TGTGCCAGCAAGGCGGGAAGCACAGATACGCAGTATTTT. This sequence encodes CASKAGSTDTQYF. The V gene is TRBV5-6, the J gene TRBJ2-3, with D maybe TRBD2 (6 bases). V gave up 6 bases and J gave up 0 bases, with 8 bases separating them. The CDR3 loop spans 13 amino acids. The V gene's germline CDR1 is SGHDT and CDR2 YYEEEE.

This sequence joins TRBV5-1 and TRBJ1-1; D gene unclear. The germline V and J ends were trimmed by 3 bases and 3 bases, with 6 bases remaining between them. Germline V CDR1 and CDR2: SGHRS, YFSETQ. The CDR3 length is 12 residues. The CDR3 bases are TGCGCCAGCAGCTATGGGGACACTGAAGCTTTCTTT. Its protein product is CASSYGDTEAFF.

The J gene is TRBJ2-1, the V gene TRBV29-1; 11 nucleotides match TRBD2. Germline V CDR1 and CDR2: SQVTM, ANQGSEA. Unmatched junction bases numbered 11, after V lost 7 bases and J lost 0 bases. This CDR3 has 17 residues. CDR3 in DNA: TGCAGCGCACCGGGACTAGCGGAAACGAGCTCCTACAATGAGCAGTTCTTC. It is translated as CSAPGLAETSSYNEQFF.

This clonotype has a count of ten or more. CDR3 loop: CATSDLHGGVRGEQFF. CDR3 in DNA: TGTGCCACCAGTGATTTGCACGGGGGGGTTCGGGGTGAGCAGTTCTTC. This chain links TRBV24-1 with TRBJ2-1, with TRBD2 identical over 8 bases. CDR1 and CDR2 (germline): KGHDR, SFDVKD. V lost 0 bases and J lost 9; bases outside the gene matches: 9. This CDR3 has 16 residues.

This clonotype was counted ten times or more. The chain links TRBV29-1 to TRBJ2-3; 9 bases align to TRBD1. Trimming took 5 bases from V and 0 from J; bases not matched to a gene: 6. The CDR3 loop spans 15 amino acids. CDR1 is SQVTM, CDR2 ANQGSEA, per germline. The DNA for the CDR3 is TGCAGCGTTTCCCCCGGGACAGGGAGCACAGATACGCAGTATTTT. Amino acid sequence: CSVSPGTGSTDTQYF.

Comment on this clonotype: This clone may be a read error of a much larger clone one base away. This sequence joins TRBV19 and TRBJ1-2; tentative D call: TRBD1 (5 bases). The CDR3 is 17 residues long. The germline V gene encodes CDR1 LNHDA and CDR2 SQIVND (reference sequence). As DNA, the CDR3 is TGTGCCAGTAGTATAGCCCGAGGAGTGGGGGGTGTGCGTGGCCACACCTTC. As protein: CASSIARGVGGVRGHTF.

As for this clonotype: It may be a read error: a sequence one base away is much more abundant. The gene calls are TRBV12-3 or TRBV12-4 and TRBJ2-3; 8 bases fit TRBD2. The CDR3 covers 17 residues. J gave up 2 bases and V 3 bases, and 10 bases lay outside the gene matches. The CDR3: CASSFPGGGTPTDTQYF. The CDR3, as DNA: TGTGCCAGCAGTTTCCCTGGCGGGGGGACTCCCACAGATACGCAGTATTTT.

In regard to this clonotype: A read error may be the cause here, since a much bigger clone is one base away. The chain employs TRBV11-2 and TRBJ1-5; TRBD1 is a possible D gene (5 bases). V was pared by 4 bases and J by 7 bases, with 8 bases between. Germline lookup yields CDR1 SGHAT and CDR2 FQNNGV. This CDR3 spans 12 amino acids. CDR3 sequence: CASSSRGQPQHF. The CDR3 bases are TGTGCCAGCAGCTCACGGGGCCAGCCCCAGCATTTT.

This clonotype was observed many times. J is TRBJ2-1 and V is TRBV19, with a possible D match to TRBD2 (6 bases). V gave up 1 base and J gave up 4 bases, with 14 bases separating them. The CDR3 length is 16 residues. Germline loops: CDR1 LNHDA, CDR2 SQIVND (reference sequence). The DNA of the CDR3 is TGTGCCAGTAGTATAGTAGGTAGGACTACATACAATGAGCAGTTCTTC. Its translation: CASSIVGRTTYNEQFF.

Turning to this clonotype: One base away lies a much larger clone, so this may be a sequencing read error. The chain combines TRBV13 with TRBJ2-1, with D tentatively TRBD1 or TRBD2 (5 bases each). Germline V gene lookup returns CDR1 PRHDT and CDR2 FYEKMQ (reference sequence). V was pared by 5 bases and J by 6 bases, with 20 bases between. This CDR3 spans 16 amino acids. CDR3 protein: CASSLALVRDRNEQFF. The CDR3 region has the DNA TGTGCCAGCAGCCTAGCCCTGGTTAGGGACCGCAATGAGCAGTTCTTC.

This clonotype appeared many times. The rearrangement uses TRBV7-8 and TRBJ1-4; maybe TRBD1 (6 bases). This CDR3 contains 14 residues. Between the trimmed V and J ends, which lost 5 bases and 7 bases, there was a span of 14 bases. Germline CDR1 reads SGHVS; CDR2 reads FQNEAQ. The chain's CDR3 is CASSPGAGGEKLFF. In DNA form, the CDR3 reads TGTGCCAGCAGCCCGGGGGCCGGGGGTGAAAAACTGTTTTTT.

J is TRBJ2-3 and V is TRBV5-1; a weak D match, TRBD2 (6 bases). The germline V gene has CDR1 SGHRS and CDR2 YFSETQ. Trimming shortened V by 0 bases and J by 1 base, and 9 bases separated the two germline ends. The CDR3 runs 15 residues. The CDR3 region is CASSLEEGRTDTQYF. Here the CDR3 DNA reads TGCGCCAGCAGCTTGGAGGAGGGCCGCACAGATACGCAGTATTTT.

This clonotype has at least ten counts. The V and J genes are TRBV29-1 and TRBJ1-2; 9 bases align to TRBD1. J was trimmed by 7 bases and V by 3 bases; bases with no gene match: 6. Germline CDR1 SQVTM, CDR2 ANQGSEA. The CDR3 has 13 amino acids. DNA of the CDR3: TGCAGCGTTGAGCGACAGGGGGTTGGTGGCTACACCTTC. Amino acid sequence: CSVERQGVGGYTF.

This clonotype has a count of ten or more. The chain combines TRBV24-1 with TRBJ2-3; D is uncertain. Germline V gene lookup returns CDR1 KGHDR and CDR2 SFDVKD. V lost 4 bases and J 2 bases, leaving 6 bases between the germline ends. The length of the CDR3 is 13 residues. Written as DNA, the CDR3 is TGTGCCACCAGTGAAGCAGCCACAGATACGCAGTATTTT. It is translated as CATSEAATDTQYF.

This clonotype has a count of ten or more. The gene calls are TRBV19 and TRBJ1-5, with a weak D call TRBD1 (5 bases). The CDR3 runs 19 residues. Trimming shortened V by 3 bases and J by 1 base, and 22 bases separated the two germline ends. CDR1 is LNHDA and CDR2 is SQIVND in the germline V gene (reference sequence). CDR3 nucleotide sequence: TGTGCCAGTAGTATCTTCAGGGTTTCGAGTGTCGTGAGCAATCAGCCCCAGCATTTT. Translation: CASSIFRVSSVVSNQPQHF.

With respect to this clonotype: Since no conserved phenylalanine or tryptophan closes the CDR3, a read error is the likely cause. The J gene is TRBJ1-5, the V gene TRBV30; weak D call: TRBD1 (5 bases). CDR1 and CDR2 from the germline V gene are GTSNPN and SVGIG (reference sequence). This CDR3 is 15 amino acids long. Trimming removed 1 base at V and 2 bases at J, with 12 bases between. The DNA of the CDR3 is TGTGCCTGGAGTGCCCGGGGGGGTGGCAATCAGCCCCAGCATTCT. Translation: CAWSARGGGNQPQHS.

Regarding this clonotype: This may come from a read error, since a much larger clone is one base off. This CDR3 fails to terminate in the conserved phenylalanine or tryptophan, so it likely reflects a read error. The CDR3 spells CASSLTSGGVQETQYL. CDR3 nucleotides: TGCGCCAGCAGCCTTACTAGCGGGGGAGTACAAGAGACCCAGTACCTC. The genes are TRBV5-1 and TRBJ2-5, with TRBD2 matching over 11 bases. Germline CDR1 SGHRS, CDR2 YFSETQ. The length of the CDR3 is 16 residues. The V segment lost 4 bases and the J segment 2 bases; nucleotides outside the gene matches: 7.

The DNA of the CDR3 is TGCGCCAGCAGCTTGTTGCCAGCCCAGCCCCAGCATTTT. This encodes CASSLLPAQPQHF. The chain carries TRBV5-1 and TRBJ1-5, with D hard to call. CDR1 is SGHRS, CDR2 YFSETQ, per germline. The CDR3 has 13 amino acids. V lost 1 base and J 7 bases, leaving 9 bases between the germline ends.

There are many counts of this clonotype. The J gene is TRBJ2-3, the V gene TRBV2; 9 bases fit TRBD2. In germline, CDR1 is SNHLY, CDR2 FYNNEI. The CDR3 covers 13 residues. The ends lost 10 bases at V and 6 bases at J; junction bases unmatched: 8. As DNA, the CDR3 is TGTGCCACCACGCGGGGGGGACCTGATACGCAGTATTTT. This translates into CATTRGGPDTQYF.

The table lists this clonotype with many counts. The gene calls are TRBV7-9 and TRBJ1-6; D ambiguous. CDR1 and CDR2 from the germline V gene are SEHNR and FQNEAQ (reference sequence). Trimming removed 1 base at V and 9 bases at J, with 13 bases between. The CDR3 sequence is 15 residues long. CDR3 coding DNA: TGTGCCAGCAGCTTAGAGGCGGCAGTGGGTTCACCCCTCCACTTT. Translation: CASSLEAAVGSPLHF.

As concerns this clonotype: A much larger clone lies a single base off, so this may be a read error. This chain's CDR3 is CASSPPGDTIYF. The CDR3 nucleotides are TGTGCCAGCTCACCACCTGGAGACACCATATATTTT. The chain has TRBV18 and TRBJ1-3; D is unresolved. The CDR3 is 12 residues long. Per the germline V gene, CDR1 is KGHSH and CDR2 is LQKENI. Using reference TRBV18 and TRBJ1-3 for the parts outside the CDR3, the full variable domain is NAGVMQNPRHLVRRRGQEARLRCSPMKGHSHVYWYRQLPEEGLKFMVYLQKENIIDESGMPKERFSAEFPKEGPSILRIQQVVRGDSAAYFCASSPPGDTIYFGEGSWLTVV.

The CDR3 spells CASQVAGYTDTQYF. The CDR3 bases are TGTGCCAGCCAGGTAGCGGGATACACAGATACGCAGTATTTT. The gene calls are TRBV28 and TRBJ2-3; 8 nucleotides match TRBD2. Germline values: CDR1 MDHEN, CDR2 SYDVKM. After removal of 8 bases from V and 2 bases from J, the junction contained 6 bases not matched to a gene. This CDR3 is built from 14 residues.

The chain couples TRBV6-1 to TRBJ2-3; TRBD1 matches at 8 bases. The CDR3 extends over 16 amino acids. V shed 6 bases and J 0 bases; nucleotides not matched to a gene: 8. Germline CDR1 and CDR2: MNHNS and SASEGT. Written as DNA, the CDR3 is TGTGCCAGCAGCGAAACGGGACAGGCTAGCACAGATACGCAGTATTTT. Amino acids: CASSETGQASTDTQYF.

This clonotype occurred many times. The chain recombines TRBV7-9 with TRBJ2-7; unclear D gene. V shed 3 bases and J shed 6 bases, with 6 bases lying between them. Germline CDR1 and CDR2: SEHNR and FQNEAQ (reference sequence). This CDR3 contains 11 residues. The CDR3 region is CASSFMVEQYF. The CDR3 DNA reads TGTGCCAGCAGCTTCATGGTCGAGCAGTACTTC.

The chain recombines TRBV6-2 or TRBV6-3 with TRBJ2-5, with TRBD1 matching over 7 bases. Per the germline V gene, CDR1 is MNHEY and CDR2 is SVGEGT. Trimming took 5 bases from V and 3 from J; bases not matched to a gene: 12. This CDR3 region has 16 residues. The CDR3 sequence is CASSRSPGTVKETQYF. As DNA, the CDR3 is TGTGCCAGCAGTCGGTCCCCCGGGACAGTCAAAGAGACCCAGTACTTC.

The chain joins TRBV27 to TRBJ2-7; possibly TRBD2 for D (6 bases). The ends were cut back, 2 bases at V and 3 bases at J, with 14 bases in the middle. This CDR3 is built from 15 residues. Germline V gene lookup returns CDR1 MNHEY and CDR2 SMNVEV (reference sequence). CDR3 in amino acids: CASSLVSSGVYEQYF. The CDR3 DNA follows: TGTGCCAGCAGTTTAGTGAGTTCGGGGGTCTACGAGCAGTACTTC.